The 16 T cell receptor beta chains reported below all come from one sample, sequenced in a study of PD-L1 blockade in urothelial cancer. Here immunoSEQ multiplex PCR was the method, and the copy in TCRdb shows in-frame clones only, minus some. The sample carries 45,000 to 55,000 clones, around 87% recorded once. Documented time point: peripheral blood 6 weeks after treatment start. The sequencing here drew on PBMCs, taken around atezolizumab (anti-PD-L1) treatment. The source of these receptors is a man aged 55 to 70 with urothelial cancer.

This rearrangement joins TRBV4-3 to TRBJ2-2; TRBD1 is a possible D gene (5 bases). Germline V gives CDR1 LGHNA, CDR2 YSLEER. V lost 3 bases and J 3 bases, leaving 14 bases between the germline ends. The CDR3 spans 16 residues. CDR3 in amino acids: CASSQRQPPYTGELFF. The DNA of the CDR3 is TGCGCCAGCAGCCAGCGACAGCCGCCTTACACCGGGGAGCTGTTTTTT.

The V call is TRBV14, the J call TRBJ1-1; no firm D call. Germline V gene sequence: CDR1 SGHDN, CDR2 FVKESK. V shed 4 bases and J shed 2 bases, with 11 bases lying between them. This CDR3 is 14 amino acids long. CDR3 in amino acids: CASSPTRLNTEAFF. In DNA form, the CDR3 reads TGTGCCAGCAGCCCGACAAGGCTAAACACTGAAGCTTTCTTT.

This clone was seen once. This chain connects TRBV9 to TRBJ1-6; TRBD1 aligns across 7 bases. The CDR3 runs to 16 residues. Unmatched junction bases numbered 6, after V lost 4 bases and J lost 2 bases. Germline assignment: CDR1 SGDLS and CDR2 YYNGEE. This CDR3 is CASSPTGEAYNSPLHF. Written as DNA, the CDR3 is TGTGCCAGCAGCCCTACAGGGGAGGCCTATAATTCACCCCTCCACTTT.

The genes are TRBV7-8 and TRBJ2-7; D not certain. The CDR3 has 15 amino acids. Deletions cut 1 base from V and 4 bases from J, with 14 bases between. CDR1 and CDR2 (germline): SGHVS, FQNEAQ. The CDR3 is CASSLDIQVQYEQYF. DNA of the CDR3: TGTGCCAGCAGCTTAGATATTCAGGTGCAATACGAGCAGTACTTC.

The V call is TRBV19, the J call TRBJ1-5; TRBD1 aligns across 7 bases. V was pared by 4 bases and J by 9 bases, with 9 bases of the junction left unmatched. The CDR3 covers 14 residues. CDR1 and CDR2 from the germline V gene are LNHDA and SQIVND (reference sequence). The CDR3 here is CASSKDRRAGPQHF. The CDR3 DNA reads TGTGCCAGTAGTAAGGACAGGAGAGCAGGGCCCCAGCATTTT. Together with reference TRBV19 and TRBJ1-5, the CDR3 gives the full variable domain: DGGITQSPKYLFRKEGQNVTLSCEQNLNHDAMYWYRQDPGQGLRLIYYSQIVNDFQKGDIAEGYSVSREKKESFPLTVTSAQKNPTAFYLCASSKDRRAGPQHFGDGTRLSIL.

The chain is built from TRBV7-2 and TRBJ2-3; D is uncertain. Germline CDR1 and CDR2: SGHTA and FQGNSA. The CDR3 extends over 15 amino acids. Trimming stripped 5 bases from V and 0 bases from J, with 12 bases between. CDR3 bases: TGTGCCAGCAGCCGTCTACCGCCTAGCACAGATACGCAGTATTTT. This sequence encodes CASSRLPPSTDTQYF.

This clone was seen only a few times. As DNA, the CDR3 is TGTGCCAGCAGGAGGACAGGCGTGGGGGACACTGAAGCTTTCTTT. This sequence encodes CASRRTGVGDTEAFF. The chain recombines TRBV2 with TRBJ1-1; the match to TRBD1 covers 7 bases. V lost 6 bases, J lost 3 bases, and 10 bases stayed unmatched. Per germline, CDR1 SNHLY and CDR2 FYNNEI. There are 15 residues in the CDR3.

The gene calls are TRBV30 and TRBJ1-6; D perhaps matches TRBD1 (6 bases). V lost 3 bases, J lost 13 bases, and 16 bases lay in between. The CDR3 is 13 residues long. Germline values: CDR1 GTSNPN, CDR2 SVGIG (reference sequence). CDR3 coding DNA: TGTGCCTGGAGCGATGTCCGGGGGGCTCCCCTCCACTTT. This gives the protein CAWSDVRGAPLHF.

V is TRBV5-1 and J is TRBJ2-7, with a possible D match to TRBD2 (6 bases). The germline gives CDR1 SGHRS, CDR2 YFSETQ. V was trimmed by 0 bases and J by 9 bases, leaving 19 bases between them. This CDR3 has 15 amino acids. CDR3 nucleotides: TGCGCCAGCAGCTTGGGGGGGGAGGCGGTCTCTTTGCAGTACTTC. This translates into CASSLGGEAVSLQYF. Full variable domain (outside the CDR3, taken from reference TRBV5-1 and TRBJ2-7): KAGVTQTPRYLIKTRGQQVTLSCSPISGHRSVSWYQQTPGQGLQFLFEYFSETQRNKGNFPGRFSGRQFSNSRSEMNVSTLELGDSALYLCASSLGGEAVSLQYFGPGTRLTVT.

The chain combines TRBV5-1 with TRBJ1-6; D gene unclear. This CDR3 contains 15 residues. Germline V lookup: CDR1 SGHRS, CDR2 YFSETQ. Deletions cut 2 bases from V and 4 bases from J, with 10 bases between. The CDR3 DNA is TGCGCCAGCAGCTTCAGACAAGGTTATAATTCACCCCTCCACTTT. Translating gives CASSFRQGYNSPLHF.

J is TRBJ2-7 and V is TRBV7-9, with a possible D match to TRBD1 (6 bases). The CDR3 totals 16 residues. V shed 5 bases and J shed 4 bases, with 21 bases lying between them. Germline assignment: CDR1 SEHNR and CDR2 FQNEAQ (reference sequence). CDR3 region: CASSAGEVLQRYEQYF. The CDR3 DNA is TGTGCCAGCAGCGCAGGGGAAGTTCTTCAAAGGTACGAGCAGTACTTC. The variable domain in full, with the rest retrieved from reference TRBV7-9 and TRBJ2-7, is DTGVSQNPRHKITKRGQNVTFRCDPISEHNRLYWYRQTLGQGPEFLTYFQNEAQLEKSRLLSDRFSAERPKGSFSTLEIQRTEQGDSAMYLCASSAGEVLQRYEQYFGPGTRLTVT.

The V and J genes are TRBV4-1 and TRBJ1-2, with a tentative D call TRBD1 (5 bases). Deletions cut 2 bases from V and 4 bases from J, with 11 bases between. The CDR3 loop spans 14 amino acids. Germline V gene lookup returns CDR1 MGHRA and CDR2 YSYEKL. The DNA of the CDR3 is TGCGCCAGCAGCCAAACAGGAAATTCCTATGGCTACACCTTC. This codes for CASSQTGNSYGYTF.

The CDR3 here is CSVGWAGPSGEQYF. As DNA, the CDR3 is TGCAGCGTTGGCTGGGCGGGTCCTTCGGGGGAGCAGTACTTC. The chain links TRBV29-1 to TRBJ2-7, with D possibly matching TRBD2 (5 bases). The CDR3 loop spans 14 amino acids. Germline V gene data show CDR1 as SQVTM and CDR2 as ANQGSEA. Trimming shortened V by 4 bases and J by 7 bases, and 20 bases separated the two germline ends.

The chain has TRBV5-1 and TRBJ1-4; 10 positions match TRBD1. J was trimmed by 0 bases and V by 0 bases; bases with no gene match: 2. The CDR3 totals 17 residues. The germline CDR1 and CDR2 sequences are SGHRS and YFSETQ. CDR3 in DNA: TGCGCCAGCAGCTTGGGGGACAGGGGATCAACTAATGAAAAACTGTTTTTT. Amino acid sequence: CASSLGDRGSTNEKLFF.

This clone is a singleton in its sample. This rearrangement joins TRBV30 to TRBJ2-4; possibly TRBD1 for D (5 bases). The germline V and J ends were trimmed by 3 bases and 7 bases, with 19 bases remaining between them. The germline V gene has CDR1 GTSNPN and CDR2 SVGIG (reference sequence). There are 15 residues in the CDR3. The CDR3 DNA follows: TGTGCCTGGAGAGCCATGACAGTCAATCGCAACATTCAGTACTTC. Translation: CAWRAMTVNRNIQYF.

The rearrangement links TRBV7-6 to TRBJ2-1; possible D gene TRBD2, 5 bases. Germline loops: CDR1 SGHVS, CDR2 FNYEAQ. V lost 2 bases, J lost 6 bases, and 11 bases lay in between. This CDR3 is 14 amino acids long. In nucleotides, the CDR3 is TGTGCCAGCAGCTTAAGCAGGACTTCCAATGAGCAGTTCTTC. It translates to CASSLSRTSNEQFF.